A selection of T cell receptor beta chains follows, all from one sample in a study of blood T cell repertoires in COVID-19. TCRdb's copy holds only in-frame clones and misses some; the assay was immunoSEQ multiplex PCR. This table has roughly 60,000 clones, approximately 83% appearing once. Sequencing was performed on peripheral blood. These TCRs come from a woman aged 80 or over with acute or convalescent COVID-19. Each CDR3 is given with its conserved first and last residue. The D gene is left open where the match is weak. Clone size is not always given. Where it is, it says once, few, many or a class for expanded clones.

j_call | v_call | d_call | clone_size | cdr3_nt | cdr3_aa
TRBJ1-2 | TRBV7-9 | TRBD1 | once | TGTGCCAGCAGCAACTCCGGCAGGGGGGTATCCTATGGCTACACCTTC | CASSNSGRGVSYGYTF
TRBJ1-2 | TRBV4-1 | TRBD1 | NA | TGCGCCAGCAGCCAACCGGGACAGGGCAACTATGGCTACACCTTC | CASSQPGQGNYGYTF
TRBJ2-6 | TRBV18 | NA | NA | TGTGCCAGCTCACGGCTAGGGGATTCTGGGGCCAACGTCCTGACTTTC | CASSRLGDSGANVLTF
TRBJ2-5 | TRBV11-2 | NA | NA | TGTGCCAGCAGCTACATCGGGGAGACCCAGTACTTC | CASSYIGETQYF
TRBJ2-1 | TRBV15 | TRBD2 | NA | TGTGCCACCAGCAGAGTTCTAAGCGGGAAAGGTAATGAGTTCTTC | CATSRVLSGKGNEFF
TRBJ2-1 | TRBV28 | TRBD2 | NA | TGTGCCAGCAGATTGGGACTAGCAGGTGAGCAGTTCTTC | CASRLGLAGEQFF
TRBJ2-1 | TRBV6-2/TRBV6-3 | TRBD2 | few | TGTGCCAGCAGTCCCGGACTAGCAGGGGTCTCTGAGCAGTTCTTC | CASSPGLAGVSEQFF
TRBJ2-3 | TRBV3-1/TRBV3-2 | TRBD2 | NA | TGTGCCAGCACAGAGCGGGGGGACGGAGATACGCAGTATTTT | CASTERGDGDTQYF
TRBJ2-3 | TRBV29-1 | TRBD2 | NA | TGCAGCGTTTCGAAGCGGGAGGGGACAGATACGCAGTATTTT | CSVSKREGTDTQYF
TRBJ1-2 | TRBV24-1 | TRBD1 | NA | TGTGCCACCAGTGACAGGACAGGGGTCTATGGCTACACCTTC | CATSDRTGVYGYTF
TRBJ2-3 | TRBV24-1 | TRBD2 | NA | TGTGCCACCAGTGACCCGGGGACTAGCGGGAGGTTCGGCACAGATACGCAGTATTTT | CATSDPGTSGRFGTDTQYF
TRBJ2-1 | TRBV27 | NA | NA | TGTGCCAGCAGTTTGGGCAGCTACAATGAGCAGTTCTTC | CASSLGSYNEQFF
TRBJ2-7 | TRBV6-5 | TRBD2 | NA | TGTGCCAGCACGGGACTAGCGGGGGGCATGTTAGAGCAGTACTTC | CASTGLAGGMLEQYF
TRBJ1-5 | TRBV19 | NA | NA | TGTGCCAGTAGTAGGACCGGAGGGAATCAGCCCCAGCATTTT | CASSRTGGNQPQHF
TRBJ2-1 | TRBV19 | NA | NA | TGTGCCAGTAGTATGGGTTCAGTGGGGTTCGGGACACGGAATGAGCAGTTCTTC | CASSMGSVGFGTRNEQFF
TRBJ2-3 | TRBV12-5 | TRBD2 | NA | TGTGCTAGTGGTCTTAGCGGGAGCACAGATACGCAGTATTTT | CASGLSGSTDTQYF
TRBJ2-7 | TRBV7-2 | NA | NA | TGTGCCAGCAGCTTACGCGACTCCGGTCCCTACGAGCAGTACTTC | CASSLRDSGPYEQYF
TRBJ1-4 | TRBV9 | TRBD1 | NA | TGTGCCAGCAGCTCGACCGGGACAGAGAAAGAAAAACTGTTTTTT | CASSSTGTEKEKLFF
TRBJ2-5 | TRBV5-6 | NA | NA | TGTGCCAGCCACTCCCAGACAAGGTACCAAGAGACCCAGTACTTC | CASHSQTRYQETQYF
TRBJ2-7 | TRBV27 | TRBD2 | NA | TGTGCCAGCAGTTGGGGGACTAGCGCCTACGAGCAGTACTTC | CASSWGTSAYEQYF
TRBJ1-1 | TRBV6-5 | NA | NA | TGTGCCAGCAGGGCGGGAGAGAACACTGAAGCTTTCTTT | CASRAGENTEAFF
TRBJ1-1 | TRBV19 | TRBD1 | once | TGTGCCAGTTTTACCGGGACAGGGAACATGAACACTGAAGCTTTCTTT | CASFTGTGNMNTEAFF
TRBJ1-5 | TRBV18 | TRBD1 | NA | TGTGCCAGCTCACCCCCCCAGGGACAGGGGTACCAGCCCCAGCATTTT | CASSPPQGQGYQPQHF
TRBJ2-3 | TRBV5-6 | NA | NA | TGTGCCAGCAGCCTGAGGCCGCCAGATACGCAGTATTTT | CASSLRPPDTQYF
TRBJ1-1 | TRBV6-5 | NA | few | TGTGCCAGCACCAAGGGGCAGCAGAACACTGAAGCTTTCTTT | CASTKGQQNTEAFF
TRBJ1-4 | TRBV7-2 | NA | NA | TGTGCCAGCAGCGAATCCAGGGCAACTAATGAAAAACTGTTTTTT | CASSESRATNEKLFF
TRBJ2-7 | TRBV5-1 | TRBD1 | few | TGCGCCAGCACCCAAAGACCGGGACAGGGTATCTACGAGCAGTACTTC | CASTQRPGQGIYEQYF
TRBJ1-3 | TRBV7-9 | NA | NA | TGTGCCACAGAGGGCCCCTCTGGAAACACCATATATTTT | CATEGPSGNTIYF
TRBJ2-7 | TRBV12-2 | NA | NA | TGTGCAAGTCGCCTTCAGGGGGAAGGCGACGAGCAGTACTTC | CASRLQGEGDEQYF
TRBJ1-2 | TRBV28 | TRBD1 | NA | TGTGCCAGCAGCCCGGACAGGAGCTATGGCTACACCTTC | CASSPDRSYGYTF